Below, 20 T cell receptor beta chains from the same sample are listed, as sequenced in a study of T cells after yellow fever vaccination. TCRdb reprocessed the 5' RACE reads with MiXCR, giving one entry per CDR3 protein. The sample lists more than 45,000 distinct CDR3 sequences; around 6.1% were seen once. The sequencing here drew on PBMCs, either bulk or a sorted T-cell subset (CD4+, CD8+, memory, or dextramer-sorted; not recorded which), taken on the day of the yellow fever booster vaccination. All receptors derive from a young man who received the YFV17D yellow fever vaccine.

The table lists this clonotype with many counts. This chain connects TRBV12-3 or TRBV12-4 to TRBJ2-1, with 7 bases fitting TRBD2. V was pared by 10 bases and J by 4 bases, with 7 bases of the junction left unmatched. CDR3 length equals 13 residues. The CDR3 DNA sequence: TGTGCCACCGAGATAGCGGGTTACAATGAGCAGTTCTTC. Translated, it gives CATEIAGYNEQFF.

At least ten counts were recorded for this clonotype. This chain links TRBV6-6 with TRBJ1-2; D ambiguous. V was clipped by 5 bases and J by 2 bases, with 3 bases between them. This CDR3 has 11 residues. From germline, CDR1 is MNHNY and CDR2 SVGAGI (reference sequence). CDR3 protein: CASSPNYGYTF. The CDR3 DNA follows: TGTGCCAGCAGTCCAAACTATGGCTACACCTTC.

The table lists this clonotype with many counts. The chain has TRBV21-1 and TRBJ2-4; TRBD1, the table's D call, was not compared with the DNA. TRBV21-1 is a known pseudogene. The CDR3 is made up of 17 amino acids. DNA of the CDR3: TGTGCCAGCAGCAAAGGGGGGAGCGGACTAGCCAAAAACATTCAGTACTTC. Translating gives CASSKGGSGLAKNIQYF.

Of note for this clonotype: This may be a read error: a much more frequent sequence differs by one nucleotide. The gene calls are TRBV7-3 and TRBJ2-2; D gene ambiguous. CDR3 length equals 14 residues. CDR1 and CDR2 from the germline V gene are SGHTA and FQGTGA. CDR3 sequence: CACSFGRNTGELFF. DNA of the CDR3: TGTGCCTGCAGCTTCGGCAGGAACACCGGGGAGCTGTTTTTT.

V gene TRBV27 combines with J gene TRBJ1-1; D may be TRBD1 (5 bases). The V gene's germline CDR1 is MNHEY and CDR2 SMNVEV (reference sequence). CDR3 length: 14 amino acids. Deletions cut 5 bases from V and 1 base from J, with 11 bases between. CDR3 nucleotide sequence: TGTGCCAGCAGTCGGGGCATCCCGAACACTGAAGCTTTCTTT. Its protein is CASSRGIPNTEAFF.

This clonotype appeared many times. The rearrangement uses TRBV27 and TRBJ1-5; perhaps TRBD1 as D (6 bases). This CDR3 spans 16 amino acids. V lost 7 bases, J lost 7 bases, and 23 bases lay in between. CDR1 is MNHEY and CDR2 is SMNVEV in the germline V gene (reference sequence). The CDR3 loop reads CASITDRTPGGQPQHF. CDR3 DNA sequence: TGTGCCAGCATCACAGACAGGACTCCCGGAGGGCAGCCCCAGCATTTT.

This clonotype was seen at least ten times. The rearrangement links TRBV27 to TRBJ2-7; D is possibly TRBD2 (6 bases). This CDR3 spans 14 amino acids. Germline lookup yields CDR1 MNHEY and CDR2 SMNVEV (reference sequence). V was cut by 4 bases and J by 3 bases, with 13 bases left in between. This CDR3 is CASSSWAGSYEQYV. CDR3 DNA sequence: TGTGCCAGCAGTTCTTGGGCGGGGAGCTACGAGCAGTACGTC.

J is TRBJ2-7 and V is TRBV12-3 or TRBV12-4; the match to TRBD1 covers 7 bases. CDR3 size: 16 residues. V was clipped by 0 bases and J by 5 bases; unmatched bases: 10. The CDR3 nucleotides are TGTGCCAGCAGTTTAGCTCCTCCTACAGGGGTCGACGAGCAGTACTTC. This codes for CASSLAPPTGVDEQYF.

This clonotype appeared many times. The chain combines TRBV27 with TRBJ2-3; D not resolved. V was cut by 8 bases and J by 4 bases, with 13 bases left in between. In germline, CDR1 is MNHEY, CDR2 SMNVEV (reference sequence). The CDR3 runs to 13 residues. This chain's CDR3 is CASASGGADTQYF. CDR3 in DNA: TGTGCCAGCGCGTCAGGTGGTGCAGATACGCAGTATTTT.

This clonotype was counted a few times. The rearrangement links TRBV25-1 to TRBJ2-7; unclear D gene. Trimming removed 2 bases from V and 3 bases from J, with 17 bases in between. Per the germline V gene, CDR1 is MGHDK and CDR2 is SYGVNS. The CDR3 is 16 amino acids. This CDR3 reads CASSELASWAIYEQYF. The CDR3, as DNA: TGTGCCAGCAGTGAACTCGCCAGTTGGGCAATCTACGAGCAGTACTTC.

This clonotype turned up a few times. V and J are TRBV7-2 and TRBJ2-3; the match to TRBD2 covers 8 bases. Trimming removed 5 bases from V and 6 bases from J; junction bases left unmatched: 10. Germline CDR1 and CDR2: SGHTA and FQGNSA. This CDR3 is 15 amino acids long. CDR3 sequence (DNA): TGTGCCAGCAGCCAAGTTTCAACGGGGGGGGATACGCAGTATTTT. Translating it yields CASSQVSTGGDTQYF.

This clonotype has ten or more counts. The rearrangement joins TRBV5-1 to TRBJ2-5, with TRBD1 as a possible D gene (5 bases). Germline V gives CDR1 SGHRS, CDR2 YFSETQ. V lost 0 bases and J lost 0, with 6 bases in between. There are 14 residues in the CDR3. CDR3 residues: CASSLGQYQETQYF. The CDR3 DNA reads as TGCGCCAGCAGCTTGGGACAGTACCAAGAGACCCAGTACTTC. Full variable domain (rest looked up from reference TRBV5-1 and TRBJ2-5): KAGVTQTPRYLIKTRGQQVTLSCSPISGHRSVSWYQQTPGQGLQFLFEYFSETQRNKGNFPGRFSGRQFSNSRSEMNVSTLELGDSALYLCASSLGQYQETQYFGPGTRLLVL.

The chain combines TRBV5-6 with TRBJ2-7, with 10 nucleotides matching TRBD1. V was pared by 5 bases and J by 1 base, with 12 bases of the junction left unmatched. Germline assignment: CDR1 SGHDT and CDR2 YYEEEE. This CDR3 has 17 residues. The CDR3 DNA follows: TGTGCCAGCAGGAAACTTCTGGGGACAGGGGAGTCCTACGAGCAGTACTTC. It codes for CASRKLLGTGESYEQYF. Variable domain in full (rest from reference TRBV5-6 and TRBJ2-7): DAGVTQSPTHLIKTRGQQVTLRCSPKSGHDTVSWYQQALGQGPQFIFQYYEEEERQRGNFPDRFSGHQFPNYSSELNVNALLLGDSALYLCASRKLLGTGESYEQYFGPGTRLTVT.

V gene TRBV7-2 combines with J gene TRBJ2-5; D unresolved. This CDR3 spans 15 amino acids. The ends were cut back, 4 bases at V and 5 bases at J, with 17 bases in the middle. The V gene's germline CDR1 is SGHTA and CDR2 FQGNSA. The DNA for the CDR3 is TGTGCCAGCAGCTCCCAAGTGGGGATGGGTGAGACCCAGTACTTC. Amino acid sequence: CASSSQVGMGETQYF.

At least ten counts were recorded for this clonotype. The J gene is TRBJ1-2, the V gene TRBV20-1; 8 positions agree with TRBD1. The CDR3 is 13 residues long. V trimming: 6 bases; J trimming: 4 bases; junction bases outside the gene matches: 7. Germline V gene sequence: CDR1 DFQATT, CDR2 SNEGSKA (reference sequence). CDR3 sequence: CSAKTGEGYGYTF. DNA for the CDR3: TGCAGTGCAAAGACAGGGGAGGGCTATGGCTACACCTTC.

In this sample, this clonotype turned up many times. The chain joins TRBV7-9 to TRBJ2-7; 8 bases are a match to TRBD2. The germline V gene encodes CDR1 SEHNR and CDR2 FQNEAQ (reference sequence). The CDR3 loop spans 16 amino acids. J gave up 2 bases and V 2 bases, and 8 bases lay outside the gene matches. CDR3 coding DNA: TGTGCCAGCAGCTTAAAAGTTGGCGGGGGGACCTACGAGCAGTACTTC. It is translated as CASSLKVGGGTYEQYF.

This clonotype appeared many times. The CDR3 spells CASSYKPDPLSGANVLTF. For the CDR3, the DNA is TGTGCCAGCAGCTATAAACCGGATCCCCTCTCTGGGGCCAACGTCCTGACTTTC. The chain employs TRBV7-9 and TRBJ2-6; D unclear. Trimming removed 4 bases from V and 0 bases from J, with 16 bases in between. CDR3 length equals 18 residues. CDR1 is SEHNR and CDR2 is FQNEAQ in the germline V gene (reference sequence).

This clonotype came up many times. The chain is built from TRBV15 and TRBJ2-5; 7 bases agree with TRBD1. The trim removed 2 bases at V and 5 bases at J, leaving 8 bases unmatched. Germline lookup yields CDR1 LNHNV and CDR2 YYDKDF (reference sequence). The CDR3 sequence is 15 residues long. The CDR3 reads CATSRQVRGRETQYF. Written as DNA, the CDR3 is TGTGCCACCAGCAGACAGGTTAGGGGGCGCGAGACCCAGTACTTC.

The chain links TRBV7-9 to TRBJ2-2; no reliable D call. This CDR3 has 13 amino acids. Germline assignment: CDR1 SEHNR and CDR2 FQNEAQ (reference sequence). V was shortened by 5 bases and J by 5 bases, with 9 bases between the two germline ends. CDR3 protein: CASSPRHTGELFF. CDR3 DNA sequence: TGTGCCAGCAGCCCAAGGCATACCGGGGAGCTGTTTTTT.

This clonotype was counted at least ten times. The chain is built from TRBV6-5 and TRBJ2-4; D call uncertain. The CDR3 totals 16 residues. Germline CDR1 reads MNHEY; CDR2 reads SVGAGI. V shed 5 bases and J shed 5 bases, with 19 bases lying between them. In DNA, the CDR3 is TGTGCCAGCAGTGGGGTGGGGTTGGGCTCCGAAAACATTCAGTACTTC. As protein: CASSGVGLGSENIQYF.